This T cell receptor beta chain was sequenced in a study of blood T cell repertoires in COVID-19. Looking at the study overall: Acute and convalescent COVID-19 samples came from the United States, Italy and Spain. From T cells, B-cell-depleted T cells, or PBMCs came the material, which was cDNA or gDNA.

This clone was counted only a few times. As processed by the authors: How many nucleated cells were present was estimated from reference gene primer amplification. Generated by immunoSEQ multiplex PCR, the TCRdb table keeps only in-frame clones and is missing some. V, J and clone size were drawn from that table, and D and trimming were deduced from the DNA. The sample contains about 140,000 clones, roughly 85% of which appear only once. This CDR3 spans 17 amino acids. Germline CDR1 is SEHNR and CDR2 is FQNEAQ (reference sequence). The ends lost 5 bases at V and 0 bases at J; junction bases unmatched: 9.

The sequenced sample consisted of peripheral blood. The sequence derives from a man between 50 and 59 years old with acute or convalescent COVID-19. V is TRBV7-9 and J is TRBJ1-4, with 7 positions matching TRBD1. The CDR3 DNA is TGTGCCAGCAGCCCGACAGGGACCCGGGCAACTAATGAAAAACTGTTTTTT. This codes for CASSPTGTRATNEKLFF.